The next 8 T cell receptor beta chains were all read from a single sample in a study of T cell repertoires in MIS-A myocarditis. The assay was immunoSEQ multiplex PCR, and TCRdb's table has in-frame clones only and misses some. The sample contains about 11,000 clones, roughly four fifths of which appear only once. Sequenced material: right ventricle heart tissue obtained at autopsy. All receptors derive from a man aged 18 to 29 with fulminant myocarditis from multisystem inflammatory syndrome in adults (MIS-A) after COVID-19.

The chain links TRBV18 to TRBJ1-3; D not certain. This CDR3 is 13 amino acids long. Between the trimmed V and J ends, which lost 6 bases and 4 bases, there was a span of 10 bases. Germline V gives CDR1 KGHSH, CDR2 LQKENI. CDR3 in amino acids: CASSGSSGNTIYF. The DNA for the CDR3 is TGTGCCAGCTCCGGCTCTTCAGGAAACACCATATATTTT.

The chain carries TRBV4-1 and TRBJ1-1; D gene ambiguous. The CDR3 spans 14 residues. CDR1 is MGHRA, CDR2 YSYEKL, per germline. Trimming took off 0 bases at V and 4 bases at J, with 9 bases between the two ends. CDR3 in amino acids: CASSQEYLATEAFF. CDR3 coding DNA: TGCGCCAGCAGCCAAGAGTACCTGGCCACTGAAGCTTTCTTT.

The V call is TRBV2, the J call TRBJ1-2; TRBD1 is a possible D gene (5 bases). CDR1 is SNHLY and CDR2 is FYNNEI in the germline V gene. The V gene lost 9 bases and the J gene lost 7 bases, with 18 bases spanning the gap. The CDR3 loop spans 13 amino acids. CDR3 DNA: TGTGCCAGAGGGGCCCTCTTCGCAGGTGGCTACACCTTC. It is translated as CARGALFAGGYTF.

The V and J genes are TRBV15 and TRBJ1-2; the D gene is possibly TRBD1 (5 bases). CDR3 length equals 15 residues. The germline V gene has CDR1 LNHNV and CDR2 YYDKDF (reference sequence). Trimming took 0 bases from V and 4 from J, leaving 12 bases between them. The CDR3 nucleotides are TGTGCCACCAGCAGAGATAGCCCAGGGACCTATGGCTACACCTTC. Its translation is CATSRDSPGTYGYTF. The complete variable domain, with remaining parts taken from reference TRBV15 and TRBJ1-2, reads DAMVIQNPRYQVTQFGKPVTLSCSQTLNHNVMYWYQQKSSQAPKLLFHYYDKDFNNEADTPDNFQSRRPNTSFCFLDIRSPGLGDTAMYLCATSRDSPGTYGYTFGSGTRLTVV.

The CDR3 here is CASSLPGQGLTDTQYF. DNA for the CDR3: TGTGCCAGCAGTCTTCCGGGACAGGGCCTCACAGATACGCAGTATTTT. J is TRBJ2-3 and V is TRBV28, with 9 positions matching TRBD1. The CDR3 is 16 amino acids. V trimming: 5 bases; J trimming: 2 bases; junction bases outside the gene matches: 8. Germline V gene sequence: CDR1 MDHEN, CDR2 SYDVKM.

V gene TRBV27 combines with J gene TRBJ2-1; 8 bases agree with TRBD2. Looked up from germline, CDR1 is MNHEY and CDR2 is SMNVEV (reference sequence). CDR3 length: 14 residues. With V trimmed by 5 bases and J by 3 bases, 3 bases remained unmatched. CDR3 amino acids: CASSASGYYNEQFF. CDR3 DNA sequence: TGTGCCAGCAGTGCTAGCGGGTACTACAATGAGCAGTTCTTC.

The rearrangement joins TRBV6-5 to TRBJ2-2; D call uncertain. This CDR3 has 12 amino acids. Germline V gives CDR1 MNHEY, CDR2 SVGAGI. Trimming took 6 bases from V and 7 from J, leaving 9 bases between them. The CDR3 here is CASRLVGGELFF. In DNA, the CDR3 is TGTGCCAGCAGATTAGTTGGCGGGGAGCTGTTTTTT.

The chain uses TRBV11-2 and TRBJ1-1, with D possibly matching TRBD1 (5 bases). The germline V and J ends were trimmed by 3 bases and 1 base, with 9 bases remaining between them. The germline V gene encodes CDR1 SGHAT and CDR2 FQNNGV. The CDR3 sequence is 14 residues long. CDR3 loop: CASSLDIQNTEAFF. For the CDR3, the DNA is TGTGCCAGCAGCTTGGACATACAGAACACTGAAGCTTTCTTT.